The next 27 T cell receptor beta chains were all read from a single sample in a study of shared clonotypes between healthy human individuals. Here immunoSEQ multiplex PCR was the method, and the copy in TCRdb shows in-frame clones only, minus some. This sample has some 2,400,000 clones, with about 94% found just once. Sequenced material: naive CD4+ T cells sorted from blood. As to subset: CD45RA+ positively selected. The receptors shown here come from a young man in good health.

V gene TRBV2 combines with J gene TRBJ1-4; 10 nucleotides agree with TRBD1. Germline CDR1 and CDR2: SNHLY and FYNNEI. This CDR3 has 18 amino acids. V trimming: 9 bases; J trimming: 0 bases; junction bases outside the gene matches: 13. The CDR3 is CASLRDRGPTATNEKLFF. The DNA of the CDR3 is TGTGCCAGTCTCCGGGACAGGGGTCCGACGGCAACTAATGAAAAACTGTTTTTT.

As regards this clone: Other DNA sequences within the sample encode an identical CDR3. The chain is built from TRBV28 and TRBJ1-5; D gene unclear. Germline CDR1 is MDHEN and CDR2 is SYDVKM. The CDR3 is made up of 11 amino acids. With 4 bases removed from V and 6 bases from J, the gap between germline ends came to 4 bases. The CDR3 sequence: CASSYGQPQHF. Written as DNA, the CDR3 is TGTGCCAGCAGTTATGGTCAGCCCCAGCATTTT. Together with reference TRBV28 and TRBJ1-5, the CDR3 gives the full variable domain: DVKVTQSSRYLVKRTGEKVFLECVQDMDHENMFWYRQDPGLGLRLIYFSYDVKMKEKGDIPEGYSVSREKKERFSLILESASTNQTSMYLCASSYGQPQHFGDGTRLSIL.

Here the CDR3 reads CASSMSDTGELFF. The CDR3 coding sequence is TGTGCCAGCTCTATGAGTGACACCGGGGAGCTGTTTTTT. The chain couples TRBV18 to TRBJ2-2; D is undetermined. There are 13 residues in the CDR3. The germline V and J ends were trimmed by 6 bases and 3 bases, with 8 bases remaining between them. Looked up from germline, CDR1 is KGHSH and CDR2 is LQKENI. Full variable domain (missing parts from reference TRBV18 and TRBJ2-2): NAGVMQNPRHLVRRRGQEARLRCSPMKGHSHVYWYRQLPEEGLKFMVYLQKENIIDESGMPKERFSAEFPKEGPSILRIQQVVRGDSAAYFCASSMSDTGELFFGEGSRLTVL.

This clone appeared once. The chain links TRBV2 to TRBJ2-3; D possibly corresponds to TRBD2 (6 bases). The CDR3 runs 18 residues. Germline CDR1 SNHLY, CDR2 FYNNEI. V lost 4 bases and J lost 8, with 28 bases in between. The CDR3 DNA sequence: TGTGCCAGCAGTGCAATGAGGACTGGAGTAGCGGCCGGTCCTACGCAGTATTTT. The encoded protein is CASSAMRTGVAAGPTQYF.

The rearrangement uses TRBV6-6 and TRBJ2-1; the D gene is possibly TRBD2 (5 bases). Trimming cost V 2 bases and J 9 bases, with 8 bases left between them. The CDR3 covers 12 residues. Germline values: CDR1 MNHNY, CDR2 SVGAGI (reference sequence). CDR3 DNA: TGTGCCAGCAGTTACGGGCGGGCTGAGCAGTTCTTC. Translated: CASSYGRAEQFF.

This chain connects TRBV5-8 to TRBJ2-7, with 9 bases that match TRBD1. V lost 0 bases and J lost 4; bases outside the gene matches: 5. Germline values: CDR1 SGHTS, CDR2 YDEGEE. The length of the CDR3 is 15 residues. Here the CDR3 reads CASSLVGTGLYEQYF. The CDR3 DNA sequence: TGTGCCAGCAGCTTGGTTGGGACAGGGTTATACGAGCAGTACTTC.

The J gene is TRBJ2-5, the V gene TRBV30; possible D gene TRBD1, 6 bases. The DNA end is a closer match to TRBJ2-7, so the J assignment may be wrong. This CDR3 region has 12 residues. Per the germline V gene, CDR1 is GTSNPN and CDR2 is SVGIG (reference sequence). Here the CDR3 DNA reads TGTGCCTGGAGTGCTACAGGGTTCGAGCAGTACTTC. Translated: CAWSATGFEQYF.

The chain combines TRBV9 with TRBJ2-1; TRBD1 or TRBD2 may be the D gene (5 bases each). The V gene lost 3 bases and the J gene lost 12 bases, with 16 bases spanning the gap. Germline CDR1 and CDR2: SGDLS and YYNGEE. CDR3 length: 13 amino acids. DNA for the CDR3: TGTGCCAGCAGCGGGGGGTCCAATCACGGGCAGTTCTTC. Encoded protein: CASSGGSNHGQFF.

The chain carries TRBV11-2 and TRBJ2-3; D unresolved. This CDR3 comprises 13 residues. Trimming took 3 bases from V and 6 from J, leaving 10 bases between them. Germline loops: CDR1 SGHAT, CDR2 FQNNGV. The CDR3 nucleotides are TGTGCCAGCAGCTTGGACCTACGGGATACGCAGTATTTT. Translation gives CASSLDLRDTQYF.

J is TRBJ1-2 and V is TRBV13; a possible D gene is TRBD1 (6 bases). V lost 5 bases, J lost 2 bases, and 24 bases lay in between. Germline V gene lookup returns CDR1 PRHDT and CDR2 FYEKMQ (reference sequence). The CDR3 length is 18 residues. DNA of the CDR3: TGTGCCAGCAGCATAGACAGGTTCATCCCCGAGCCCAACTATGGCTACACCTTC. It yields the protein CASSIDRFIPEPNYGYTF.

This chain uses TRBV7-2 with TRBJ2-2; D gene uncertain. The CDR3 covers 12 residues. V was clipped by 4 bases and J by 7 bases, with 7 bases between them. CDR1 and CDR2 (germline): SGHTA, FQGNSA. The CDR3 DNA follows: TGTGCCAGCAGCTCGGATCACGGGGAGCTGTTTTTT. This codes for CASSSDHGELFF.

This clone was recorded only once. This chain links TRBV2 with TRBJ1-5; tentative D call: TRBD1 (6 bases). The CDR3 length is 13 residues. V lost 7 bases and J 3 bases, leaving 10 bases between the germline ends. Per the germline V gene, CDR1 is SNHLY and CDR2 is FYNNEI. This CDR3 is CASTQGINQPQHF. CDR3 sequence (DNA): TGTGCCAGCACCCAGGGGATCAATCAGCCCCAGCATTTT.

DNA for the CDR3: TGTGCCAGCAGCAAAGGGACTAGCGGGGGGGCTGTGGAGACCCAGTACTTC. It yields the protein CASSKGTSGGAVETQYF. This rearrangement joins TRBV2 to TRBJ2-5; 16 bases are a match to TRBD2. This CDR3 has 17 amino acids. In germline, CDR1 is SNHLY, CDR2 FYNNEI. Trimming cost V 6 bases and J 5 bases; bases outside gene matches: 9.

This rearrangement joins TRBV2 to TRBJ1-3; D is unclear. CDR1 and CDR2 (germline): SNHLY, FYNNEI. This CDR3 comprises 16 residues. V was clipped by 4 bases and J by 0 bases, with 13 bases between them. The CDR3 sequence: CASSVQTPSSGNTIYF. The CDR3 bases are TGTGCCAGCAGTGTTCAGACTCCCAGCTCTGGAAACACCATATATTTT.

The chain employs TRBV2 and TRBJ2-3, with D perhaps TRBD2 (5 bases). This CDR3 has 12 amino acids. The germline V gene has CDR1 SNHLY and CDR2 FYNNEI. V was pared by 6 bases and J by 3 bases, with 7 bases between. CDR3 nucleotides: TGTGCCAGCAGCCGGACTACAGATACGCAGTATTTT. This sequence encodes CASSRTTDTQYF.

The chain links TRBV4-3 to TRBJ2-1; tentatively, D is TRBD2 (5 bases). Germline V lookup: CDR1 LGHNA, CDR2 YSLEER. This CDR3 has 16 residues. Trimming removed 4 bases from V and 4 bases from J, with 17 bases in between. Here the CDR3 DNA reads TGCGCCAGCAGCCGAGAGGACGAGGGCATTTACAATGAGCAGTTCTTC. This encodes CASSREDEGIYNEQFF.

This chain uses TRBV27 with TRBJ2-1; 12 bases map to TRBD2. The germline V gene has CDR1 MNHEY and CDR2 SMNVEV (reference sequence). The V segment lost 6 bases and the J segment 9 bases; nucleotides outside the gene matches: 9. This CDR3 is 15 amino acids long. As DNA, the CDR3 is TGTGCCAGCAGCCCAGGGACTAGCGGGTATGGTGAGCAGTTCTTC. This sequence encodes CASSPGTSGYGEQFF.

J is TRBJ2-5 and V is TRBV27, with 9 bases fitting TRBD1. The CDR3 runs to 14 residues. The V segment lost 6 bases and the J segment 5 bases; nucleotides outside the gene matches: 7. Germline V gene lookup returns CDR1 MNHEY and CDR2 SMNVEV (reference sequence). The chain's CDR3 is CASREQGARETQYF. CDR3 nucleotides: TGTGCCAGCAGGGAACAGGGGGCTAGGGAGACCCAGTACTTC.

The chain couples TRBV4-2 to TRBJ2-1; 12 bases are shared with TRBD2. The germline CDR1 and CDR2 sequences are LGHNA and YNFKEQ. The CDR3 length is 17 residues. V gave up 0 bases and J gave up 8 bases; unmatched junction bases: 8. CDR3: CASSQDPSGGAWDEQFF. In nucleotides, the CDR3 is TGTGCCAGCAGCCAAGATCCTAGCGGGGGGGCCTGGGATGAGCAGTTCTTC.

Comment on this clone: Different DNA sequences within this sample yield the same CDR3. This chain uses TRBV6-5 with TRBJ1-2, with TRBD1 identical over 10 bases. Germline V gives CDR1 MNHEY, CDR2 SVGAGI. This CDR3 has 14 residues. The J segment lost 4 bases and the V segment lost 3 bases, leaving 2 bases of the junction unmatched. The DNA of the CDR3 is TGTGCCAGCAGTTATAGGGACAGGGGCTATGGCTACACCTTC. The encoded protein is CASSYRDRGYGYTF.

The chain is built from TRBV28 and TRBJ1-2; TRBD1 matches 8 bases. Germline V gene lookup returns CDR1 MDHEN and CDR2 SYDVKM. With 6 bases clipped from V and 5 bases from J, the junction kept 11 bases outside the gene matches. The CDR3 has 15 residues. This CDR3 reads CASSPGQGLFYGYTF. For the CDR3, the DNA is TGTGCCAGCAGCCCCGGACAGGGACTTTTTTATGGCTACACCTTC.

The chain links TRBV7-6 to TRBJ2-1; no clear D gene. Germline CDR1 is SGHVS and CDR2 is FNYEAQ. The CDR3 has 15 residues. V dropped 4 bases and J dropped 2 bases, with 12 bases sitting between them. CDR3 nucleotides: TGTGCCAGCAGCTCGATGGCTAGTACCTACAATGAGCAGTTCTTC. It codes for CASSSMASTYNEQFF. Complete variable domain (other parts from reference TRBV7-6 and TRBJ2-1): GAGVSQSPRYKVTKRGQDVALRCDPISGHVSLYWYRQALGQGPEFLTYFNYEAQQDKSGLPNDRFSAERPEGSISTLTIQRTEQRDSAMYRCASSSMASTYNEQFFGPGTRLTVL.

The chain recombines TRBV19 with TRBJ1-6, with 8 bases identical to TRBD1. V lost 0 bases to trimming and J lost 4 bases; unmatched junction nucleotides: 2. The CDR3 runs 16 residues. Germline V gene sequence: CDR1 LNHDA, CDR2 SQIVND (reference sequence). CDR3 bases: TGTGCCAGTAGTATAGAGGGACAGGCGTATAATTCACCCCTCCACTTT. Amino acids: CASSIEGQAYNSPLHF.

The rearrangement joins TRBV6-5 to TRBJ1-6; weak D call: TRBD1 (5 bases). The CDR3 covers 14 residues. With 7 bases removed from V and 2 bases from J, the gap between germline ends came to 9 bases. Germline V gene sequence: CDR1 MNHEY, CDR2 SVGAGI. The DNA of the CDR3 is TGTGCCAGCAAGCAGGGAACCTATAATTCACCCCTCCACTTT. Amino acid sequence: CASKQGTYNSPLHF.

J is TRBJ2-7 and V is TRBV2; 9 bases line up with TRBD2. Losses at the gene ends were 6 bases for V and 6 bases for J; bases not matched to a gene: 12. Per the germline V gene, CDR1 is SNHLY and CDR2 is FYNNEI. The CDR3 is 15 amino acids. CDR3 residues: CASRPLSGSLGEQYF. The CDR3 DNA reads as TGTGCCAGCAGACCCCTTAGCGGGAGTCTAGGCGAGCAGTACTTC.

The chain employs TRBV29-1 and TRBJ2-3, with D unresolved. V gave up 7 bases and J gave up 6 bases, with 14 bases separating them. This CDR3 comprises 12 residues. The germline CDR1 and CDR2 sequences are SQVTM and ANQGSEA. CDR3 protein: CSASPTGDTQYF. The CDR3 DNA follows: TGCAGCGCTTCTCCCACGGGTGATACGCAGTATTTT.

The CDR3 loop reads CASSHLDRRDYEQYF. As DNA, the CDR3 is TGCGCCAGCAGCCACCTAGACAGGAGGGACTACGAGCAGTACTTC. This chain joins TRBV4-1 and TRBJ2-7; D may match TRBD1 or TRBD2 (6 bases each). The CDR3 spans 15 residues. Germline V lookup: CDR1 MGHRA, CDR2 YSYEKL. Trimming cost V 3 bases and J 3 bases, with 15 bases left between them.